This passage covers 17 T cell receptor beta chains from one sample sequenced in a study of cytomegalovirus exposure and HLA in healthy donors (dated by TCRdb to about 2017). Receptors were amplified or captured by the immunoSEQ multiplex PCR assay. A mixture of 60 forward primers for TCR Vbeta segments and 13 reverse primers for TCR Jbeta segments was used in the multiplex PCR. The clones in this table, taken by TCRdb from immuneACCESS, are in-frame only. Not every clone is retained; where verified, under half of the shortfall comes from an unresolved V gene, and the cause of the rest is unknown. The table for this sample lists fewer than 180,000 clones; 63% of them were counted only once. Together, the top ten hold roughly 7% of the sample. Sequenced sample: PBMCs. These TCRs come from a woman aged 55-70 years in good health and CMV-seropositive.

There are a few counts of this clone. The V and J genes are TRBV28 and TRBJ1-5; 7 bases are shared with TRBD1. J was trimmed by 2 bases and V by 7 bases; bases with no gene match: 8. This CDR3 comprises 15 residues. Germline V gene sequence: CDR1 MDHEN, CDR2 SYDVKM. In DNA form, the CDR3 reads TGTGCCAGCACCCTTACAGGGGTCGGCAATCAGCCCCAGCATTTT. Protein: CASTLTGVGNQPQHF.

This chain links TRBV5-4 with TRBJ2-1; 12 bases agree with TRBD2. Germline V CDR1 and CDR2: SGHNT, YYREEE (reference sequence). V was clipped by 3 bases and J by 8 bases; unmatched bases: 9. The CDR3 loop spans 16 amino acids. CDR3 residues: CASSSRLAGAPDEQFF. CDR3 in DNA: TGTGCCAGCAGCTCCAGACTAGCGGGAGCCCCCGATGAGCAGTTCTTC.

This clone turned up a few times. This chain links TRBV7-2 with TRBJ1-4; a possible D gene is TRBD1 (5 bases). The CDR3 covers 16 residues. CDR1 SGHTA and CDR2 FQGNSA come from the germline V gene. The V end was cut by 5 bases, the J end by 3 bases, with 16 bases between. CDR3 sequence reads: CASSGSGRGANEKLFF. CDR3 coding DNA: TGTGCCAGCAGCGGGTCCGGGAGGGGAGCTAATGAAAAACTGTTTTTT. Based on the CDR3 plus reference TRBV7-2 and TRBJ1-4, the full variable domain is GAGVSQSPSNKVTEKGKDVELRCDPISGHTALYWYRQSLGQGLEFLIYFQGNSAPDKSGLPSDRFSAERTGGSVSTLTIQRTQQEDSAVYLCASSGSGRGANEKLFFGSGTQLSVL.

The chain combines TRBV28 with TRBJ1-4; D perhaps matches TRBD1 (6 bases). CDR3 length: 13 residues. Looked up from germline, CDR1 is MDHEN and CDR2 is SYDVKM. V was cut by 8 bases and J by 7 bases, with 14 bases left in between. CDR3: CASRRGSSEKLFF. For the CDR3, the DNA is TGTGCCAGCCGAAGGGGGAGTAGTGAAAAACTGTTTTTT.

The V gene is TRBV6-1, the J gene TRBJ1-5, with unresolved D. Looked up from germline, CDR1 is MNHNS and CDR2 is SASEGT. Deletions cut 2 bases from V and 4 bases from J, with 6 bases between. There are 13 residues in the CDR3. The CDR3 spells CASSETGNQPQHF. The CDR3 DNA sequence: TGTGCCAGCAGTGAAACGGGGAATCAGCCCCAGCATTTT.

This rearrangement joins TRBV4-1 to TRBJ2-1, with TRBD2 matching over 8 bases. V shed 4 bases and J 7 bases; nucleotides not matched to a gene: 9. The CDR3 has 15 amino acids. In germline, CDR1 is MGHRA, CDR2 YSYEKL. The CDR3, as DNA: TGCGCCAGCAGCCCGGGACTAGGGCTTCGGAATGAGCAGTTCTTC. Encoded protein: CASSPGLGLRNEQFF.

This chain links TRBV6-6 with TRBJ1-1; perhaps TRBD1 as D (6 bases). CDR1 is MNHNY and CDR2 is SVGAGI in the germline V gene (reference sequence). V was shortened by 7 bases and J by 3 bases, with 12 bases between the two germline ends. The CDR3 consists of 13 residues. Here the CDR3 DNA reads TGTGCCAGCAACCGCGGACAGCACACTGAAGCTTTCTTT. It translates to CASNRGQHTEAFF.

The J gene is TRBJ1-2, the V gene TRBV14; D gene ambiguous. The CDR3 contains 16 residues. Trimming cost V 4 bases and J 8 bases, with 23 bases left between them. Looked up from germline, CDR1 is SGHDN and CDR2 is FVKESK. In DNA, the CDR3 is TGTGCCAGCAGCCTAGTCTGGCACCCATTAACTATCGGCTACACCTTC. Translation gives CASSLVWHPLTIGYTF.

This clone was observed a handful of times. In nucleotides, the CDR3 is TGCGCCAGCAGCTTGGGGGGACTAGCGGGAGTCTCTGAGCAGTACTTC. It yields the protein CASSLGGLAGVSEQYF. V is TRBV5-1 and J is TRBJ2-7, with 14 bases that match TRBD2. CDR3 size: 16 residues. Germline CDR1 and CDR2: SGHRS and YFSETQ. V lost 0 bases to trimming and J lost 7 bases; unmatched junction nucleotides: 6.

This clone was recorded a few times. The V gene is TRBV2, the J gene TRBJ1-5; a possible D gene is TRBD1 (5 bases). The V end lost 4 bases, the J end lost 5 bases, and 6 bases lay between the germline ends. The CDR3 contains 12 residues. Germline CDR1 and CDR2: SNHLY and FYNNEI. The CDR3 DNA is TGTGCCAGCAGTGGGGGCGATCAGCCCCAGCATTTT. It codes for CASSGGDQPQHF.

The chain is built from TRBV6-1 and TRBJ2-2; D is possibly TRBD2 (5 bases). The germline V and J ends were trimmed by 7 bases and 7 bases, with 16 bases remaining between them. The germline CDR1 and CDR2 sequences are MNHNS and SASEGT. The CDR3 loop spans 14 amino acids. In nucleotides, the CDR3 is TGTGCCAGCAACTACGGGAACGGCGTCGGGGAGCTGTTTTTT. Residues: CASNYGNGVGELFF.

This chain connects TRBV6-6 to TRBJ1-2; 9 bases fit TRBD1. The germline V gene has CDR1 MNHNY and CDR2 SVGAGI (reference sequence). The J segment lost 8 bases and the V segment lost 3 bases, leaving 4 bases of the junction unmatched. The CDR3 contains 13 residues. The CDR3 loop is CASSYTGGEGYTF. The CDR3 DNA reads TGTGCCAGCAGTTATACAGGGGGCGAAGGCTACACCTTC.

The genes are TRBV6-1 and TRBJ2-1; 11 bases map to TRBD1. The V gene's germline CDR1 is MNHNS and CDR2 SASEGT. The CDR3 consists of 14 residues. Unmatched junction bases numbered 3, after V lost 5 bases and J lost 6 bases. DNA of the CDR3: TGTGCCAGCAGTCCAGGGACAGGGGGCAATGAGCAGTTCTTC. Its translation: CASSPGTGGNEQFF.

In regard to this clone: A read error may account for a junction end that differs from germline. This chain's CDR3 is CASRLAFRAYEAFF. CDR3 coding DNA: TGTGCCAGCAGGTTAGCGTTCAGGGCTTATGAAGCTTTCTTT. The chain employs TRBV7-2 and TRBJ1-1; TRBD1 might be the D (5 bases). Per the germline V gene, CDR1 is SGHTA and CDR2 is FQGNSA. This CDR3 has 14 residues.

This chain uses TRBV25-1 with TRBJ2-7; 7 bases are shared with TRBD1. The CDR3 has 13 residues. Trimming cost V 4 bases and J 3 bases; bases outside gene matches: 3. Germline CDR1 reads MGHDK; CDR2 reads SYGVNS. This CDR3 is CASSADRDYEQYF. CDR3 DNA sequence: TGTGCCAGCAGTGCCGACAGGGACTACGAGCAGTACTTC.

This clone showed up just a few times. V usage is TRBV28 and J usage is TRBJ2-3, with 10 bases fitting TRBD1. CDR3 length: 15 amino acids. Trimming cost V 2 bases and J 1 base; bases outside gene matches: 0. CDR1 is MDHEN, CDR2 SYDVKM, per germline. Here the CDR3 DNA reads TGTGCCAGCAGTTTAGGGACAGGGGGCACAGATACGCAGTATTTT. This sequence encodes CASSLGTGGTDTQYF.

The chain combines TRBV29-1 with TRBJ2-5, with D unclear. The CDR3 contains 13 residues. Germline V lookup: CDR1 SQVTM, CDR2 ANQGSEA. V was pared by 8 bases and J by 2 bases, with 15 bases between. CDR3 amino acids: CSSLSQVQETQYF. As DNA, the CDR3 is TGCAGCTCCTTGTCCCAGGTTCAAGAGACCCAGTACTTC.